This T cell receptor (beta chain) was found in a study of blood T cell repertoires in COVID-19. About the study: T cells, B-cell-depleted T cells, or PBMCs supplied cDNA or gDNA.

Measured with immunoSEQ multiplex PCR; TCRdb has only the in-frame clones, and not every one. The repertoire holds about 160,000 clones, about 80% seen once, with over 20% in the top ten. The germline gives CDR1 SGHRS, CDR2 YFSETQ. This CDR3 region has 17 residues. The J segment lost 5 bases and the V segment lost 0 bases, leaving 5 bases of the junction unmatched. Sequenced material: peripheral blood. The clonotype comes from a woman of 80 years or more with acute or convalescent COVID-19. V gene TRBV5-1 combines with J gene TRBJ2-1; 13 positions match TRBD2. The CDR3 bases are TGCGCCAGCAGCTTGGGGACTAGCGGGAGATTCCACAATGAGCAGTTCTTC. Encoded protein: CASSLGTSGRFHNEQFF.